The rows below give T cell receptor beta chains drawn from one sample of a study of blood T cell repertoires in COVID-19. Assay: immunoSEQ multiplex PCR; the TCRdb copy retains only in-frame clones and omits some. Seen here are about 20,000 clones, just over 90% observed once, and the top ten hold about 4%. The specimen was peripheral blood. The origin of the receptors is a woman aged 45-65 years with active COVID-19. Each CDR3 is given with its conserved first and last residue. D genes are given only for firm matches. Some rows mark clone size as missing; the rest say once, few, many or name a class of expanded clone.

clone size	D gene	J gene	V gene	CDR3 length	CDR3 DNA	CDR3 protein
NA	TRBD1	TRBJ2-5	TRBV11-2	15	TGTGCCAGCAGCTTAGTCGGGACAGGGGAAGAGACCCAGTACTTC	CASSLVGTGEETQYF
NA	TRBD1	TRBJ1-1	TRBV20-1	11	TGCAGTGCGCCACAGGGGGTTGAAGCTTTCTTT	CSAPQGVEAFF
NA	NA	TRBJ1-1	TRBV11-2	16	TGTGCCAGCAGCTTAGGGACCAGGGGTGGCAACACTGAAGCTTTCTTT	CASSLGTRGGNTEAFF
NA	TRBD1	TRBJ1-1	TRBV28	14	TGTGCCAGCAGTGAAGGGACAGGGGCCGGTAAAGCTTTCTTT	CASSEGTGAGKAFF
NA	TRBD1	TRBJ2-5	TRBV2	14	TGTGCCAGCAGCGGTACAGGGGCGGAAGAGACCCAGTACTTC	CASSGTGAEETQYF
once	NA	TRBJ2-5	TRBV5-1	16	TGCGCCAGCAGCTCCGGACAGGGAGGGCAGTGGGAGACCCAGTACTTC	CASSSGQGGQWETQYF
NA	TRBD1	TRBJ1-3	TRBV28	16	TGTGCCAGCAGTTGGGACAGGGGGCAGGGCGGAAACACCATATATTTT	CASSWDRGQGGNTIYF
NA	NA	TRBJ1-1	TRBV4-2	13	TGTGCCAGCAGCCAAAGCGGGGCCCCTGAAGCTTTCTTT	CASSQSGAPEAFF
NA	NA	TRBJ2-2	TRBV6-1	14	TGTGCCAGCAGTGAAGGAGTACTCACCGGGGAGCTGTTTTTT	CASSEGVLTGELFF
NA	NA	TRBJ2-4	TRBV12-5	16	TGTGCTAGTGGTTTGAAGCGAGTCTTAGCCAAAAACATTCAGTACTTC	CASGLKRVLAKNIQYF
NA	TRBD1	TRBJ1-2	TRBV6-1	13	TGTGCCAGCAGTGAAACAGGGGAATATGGCTACACCTTC	CASSETGEYGYTF
few	NA	TRBJ1-2	TRBV2	13	TGTGCCAGCAGTGATGTCCAGAACTATGGCTACACCTTC	CASSDVQNYGYTF
NA	TRBD2	TRBJ2-2	TRBV27	18	TGTGCCAGCAGACTAGCCGGGACTAGCGGGAGAAACACCGGGGAGCTGTTTTTT	CASRLAGTSGRNTGELFF
NA	TRBD2	TRBJ2-5	TRBV5-1	14	TGCGCCAGCAGGGAAAGCGGGAGAGACGAGACCCAGTACTTC	CASRESGRDETQYF